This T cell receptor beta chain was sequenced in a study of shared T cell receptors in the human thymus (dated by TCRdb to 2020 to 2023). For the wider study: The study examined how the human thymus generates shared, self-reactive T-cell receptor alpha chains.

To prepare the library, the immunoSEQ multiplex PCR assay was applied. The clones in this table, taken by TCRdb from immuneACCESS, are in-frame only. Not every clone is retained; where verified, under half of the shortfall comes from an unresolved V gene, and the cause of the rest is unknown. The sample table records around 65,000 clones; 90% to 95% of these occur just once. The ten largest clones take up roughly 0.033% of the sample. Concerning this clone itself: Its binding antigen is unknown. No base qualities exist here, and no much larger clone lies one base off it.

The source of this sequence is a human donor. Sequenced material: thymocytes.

The nucleotide sequence is given as TGTGCCAGCAGCGCGAAGGGACAGCGGAAGCCTAACTATGGCTACACCTTC. The encoded protein is CASSAKGQRKPNYGYTF. Rearrangement joined TRBV9 to TRBJ1-2, with 7 bases matching TRBD1. There are 17 amino acids in the CDR3, from cysteine to phenylalanine inclusive. The sequence is cut down to CDR3 DNA, 51 bases in frame from base 1. Trimming leaves V shorter by 3 bases and J shorter by 0 bases, with the junction holding 11 bases beyond the gene matches. According to the germline V gene, CDR1 reads SGDLS and CDR2 reads YYNGEE. With all but the CDR3 taken from the reference TRBV9 and TRBJ1-2 genes, the full variable domain is: DSGVTQTPKHLITATGQRVTLRCSPRSGDLSVYWYQQSLDQGLQFLIQYYNGEERAKGNILERFSAQQFPDLHSELNLSSLELGDSALYFCASSAKGQRKPNYGYTFGSGTRLTVV.